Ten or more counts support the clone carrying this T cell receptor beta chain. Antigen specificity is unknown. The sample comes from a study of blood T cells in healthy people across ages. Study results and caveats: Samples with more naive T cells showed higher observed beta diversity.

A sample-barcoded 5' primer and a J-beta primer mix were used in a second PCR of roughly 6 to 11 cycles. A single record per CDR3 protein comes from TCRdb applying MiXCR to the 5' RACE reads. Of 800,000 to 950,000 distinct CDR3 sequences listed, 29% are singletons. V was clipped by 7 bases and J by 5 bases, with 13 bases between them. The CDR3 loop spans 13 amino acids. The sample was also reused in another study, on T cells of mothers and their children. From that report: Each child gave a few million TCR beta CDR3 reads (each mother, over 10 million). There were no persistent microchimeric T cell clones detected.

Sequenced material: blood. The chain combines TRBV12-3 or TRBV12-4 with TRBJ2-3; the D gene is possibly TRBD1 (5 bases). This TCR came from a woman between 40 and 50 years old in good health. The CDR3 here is CASIPQGEDTQYF. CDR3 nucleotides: TGTGCCAGCATTCCGCAGGGCGAAGATACGCAGTATTTT.